The 20 T cell receptor beta chains given below trace back to one sample, sequenced in a study of blood T cell repertoires in COVID-19. The method was immunoSEQ multiplex PCR; TCRdb's version includes in-frame clones alone and lacks a portion of them. The data hold some 98,000 clones, with about 80% observed a single time. Sequenced sample: peripheral blood. The receptors stem from a man in his 70s with active or convalescent COVID-19.

The chain couples TRBV28 to TRBJ2-3, with TRBD1 as a possible D gene (5 bases). Germline lookup yields CDR1 MDHEN and CDR2 SYDVKM. V shed 5 bases and J shed 1 base, with 13 bases lying between them. The CDR3 totals 15 residues. This CDR3 is CASSLTPTGTDTQYF. CDR3 nucleotide sequence: TGTGCCAGCAGTCTAACCCCGACAGGCACAGATACGCAGTATTTT.

The V and J genes are TRBV6-2 or TRBV6-3 and TRBJ1-6; D call uncertain. With 2 bases removed from V and 6 bases from J, the gap between germline ends came to 23 bases. Germline V gene lookup returns CDR1 MNHEY and CDR2 SVGEGT. This CDR3 has 19 residues. The CDR3 DNA sequence: TGTGCCAGCAGTTACAACGGTCTCTCGAAGGCAACGGGTAATTCACCCCTCCACTTT. Residues: CASSYNGLSKATGNSPLHF.

The chain employs TRBV7-6 and TRBJ2-1, with 11 bases that match TRBD2. Germline values: CDR1 SGHVS, CDR2 FNYEAQ. The CDR3 length is 14 residues. V trimming: 5 bases; J trimming: 8 bases; junction bases outside the gene matches: 5. The CDR3 protein is CASSPGLAGDEQFF. CDR3 bases: TGTGCCAGCAGCCCAGGACTAGCGGGCGATGAGCAGTTCTTC. The entire variable domain, with the rest obtained from reference TRBV7-6 and TRBJ2-1, is as follows: GAGVSQSPRYKVTKRGQDVALRCDPISGHVSLYWYRQALGQGPEFLTYFNYEAQQDKSGLPNDRFSAERPEGSISTLTIQRTEQRDSAMYRCASSPGLAGDEQFFGPGTRLTVL.

This clone was seen a handful of times. The gene calls are TRBV11-2 and TRBJ1-5, with D uncertain. CDR3 size: 15 residues. CDR1 and CDR2 from the germline V gene are SGHAT and FQNNGV. Trimming took off 1 base at V and 6 bases at J, with 13 bases between the two ends. The CDR3 region is CASSLVSGFSQPQHF. The CDR3 DNA reads TGTGCCAGCAGCTTAGTTTCGGGGTTTAGTCAGCCCCAGCATTTT.

The sample holds one count of this clone. The rearrangement uses TRBV2 and TRBJ1-5; 8 positions match TRBD1. This CDR3 is 14 amino acids long. Germline loops: CDR1 SNHLY, CDR2 FYNNEI. The V and J ends lost 5 bases and 7 bases, in that order; junction bases with no gene match: 7. The CDR3 reads CASSIGQGVQPQHF. CDR3 bases: TGTGCCAGCAGTATAGGACAGGGAGTACAGCCCCAGCATTTT.

The genes are TRBV5-1 and TRBJ1-2, with 9 bases aligning to TRBD1. There are 14 residues in the CDR3. Germline CDR1 reads SGHRS; CDR2 reads YFSETQ. Trimming cost V 4 bases and J 5 bases; bases outside gene matches: 6. As DNA, the CDR3 is TGCGCCAGCAGCACAGGGACAGGGATATATGGCTACACCTTC. It is translated as CASSTGTGIYGYTF.

The V and J genes are TRBV6-5 and TRBJ2-7; TRBD2 matches 7 bases. This CDR3 has 15 amino acids. The ends lost 6 bases at V and 2 bases at J; junction bases unmatched: 10. CDR1 is MNHEY, CDR2 SVGAGI, per germline. The DNA for the CDR3 is TGTGCCAGCAGAACCGTACTAGCGAGCACCTACGAGCAGTACTTC. Amino acid sequence: CASRTVLASTYEQYF.

The chain employs TRBV6-5 and TRBJ1-6; 8 bases match TRBD1. In germline, CDR1 is MNHEY, CDR2 SVGAGI. V trimming: 8 bases; J trimming: 7 bases; junction bases outside the gene matches: 4. The length of the CDR3 is 13 residues. CDR3 sequence reads: CASGGQGNSPLHF. Here the CDR3 DNA reads TGTGCCAGCGGAGGACAGGGAAATTCACCCCTCCACTTT.

This clone was seen only once. J is TRBJ1-5 and V is TRBV19; D not certain. Germline CDR1 LNHDA, CDR2 SQIVND (reference sequence). The ends were cut back, 2 bases at V and 3 bases at J, with 11 bases in the middle. The length of the CDR3 is 15 residues. DNA for the CDR3: TGTGCCAGTAGTATAATTGGCAGTGTCAATCAGCCCCAGCATTTT. Its translation: CASSIIGSVNQPQHF.

This chain uses TRBV6-1 with TRBJ1-5, with a weak D call TRBD1 (6 bases). In germline, CDR1 is MNHNS, CDR2 SASEGT. V lost 0 bases and J 5 bases, leaving 11 bases between the germline ends. This CDR3 region has 15 residues. The CDR3 DNA reads as TGTGCCAGCAGTGAAGCGGGGAACAGGGATCAGCCCCAGCATTTT. This encodes CASSEAGNRDQPQHF.

This sequence joins TRBV6-5 and TRBJ1-2; D may be TRBD1 (6 bases). There are 14 residues in the CDR3. Trimming removed 6 bases from V and 7 bases from J, with 18 bases in between. The germline gives CDR1 MNHEY, CDR2 SVGAGI. The CDR3 nucleotides are TGTGCCAGCAGCTACGGTGGGGGCGCGCGTGGCTACACCTTC. It yields the protein CASSYGGGARGYTF.

The chain carries TRBV6-1 and TRBJ2-7; D remains unclear. Germline lookup yields CDR1 MNHNS and CDR2 SASEGT. V was cut by 2 bases and J by 3 bases, with 14 bases left in between. This CDR3 region has 15 residues. Here the CDR3 reads CASSEKVTNLYEQYF. For the CDR3, the DNA is TGTGCCAGCAGTGAAAAGGTGACAAACCTCTACGAGCAGTACTTC.

This chain links TRBV5-8 with TRBJ1-2; a weak D match, TRBD1 (6 bases). Germline V gene lookup returns CDR1 SGHTS and CDR2 YDEGEE. The CDR3 sequence is 15 residues long. With 4 bases removed from V and 4 bases from J, the gap between germline ends came to 17 bases. The CDR3 is CASSQKGQSGYGYTF. As DNA, the CDR3 is TGTGCCAGCAGCCAGAAAGGACAGTCCGGCTATGGCTACACCTTC.

This chain links TRBV6-1 with TRBJ1-2, with 9 bases matching TRBD1. The CDR3 contains 11 residues. CDR1 is MNHNS and CDR2 is SASEGT in the germline V gene. The ends lost 10 bases at V and 6 bases at J; junction bases unmatched: 3. This CDR3 reads CATRTGDGYTF. CDR3 bases: TGTGCCACAAGGACAGGGGATGGCTACACCTTC.

A word on this clone: The junction differs from germline at one of its ends, possibly a read error. This chain joins TRBV20-1 and TRBJ2-4; 10 positions agree with TRBD1. Looked up from germline, CDR1 is DFQATT and CDR2 is SNEGSKA (reference sequence). The length of the CDR3 is 13 residues. The CDR3 sequence: CSASGGTGAPSQF. Here the CDR3 DNA reads TGCAGTGCTAGTGGGGGGACAGGGGCACCCAGTCAGTTC.

The chain employs TRBV3-1 (or the pseudogene TRBV3-2) and TRBJ1-4; D is uncertain. Germline assignment: CDR1 LGHDT and CDR2 YNNKEL (reference sequence). Trimming took off 0 bases at V and 8 bases at J, with 22 bases between the two ends. This CDR3 spans 18 amino acids. The CDR3 protein is CASSQENLPNHSREKLFF. The DNA for the CDR3 is TGTGCCAGCAGCCAAGAGAACCTACCGAACCACTCCCGGGAAAAACTGTTTTTT.

The chain recombines TRBV5-5 with TRBJ1-2; D remains unclear. CDR1 is SGHKS, CDR2 YYEKEE, per germline (reference sequence). Trimming pared 6 bases from V and 4 bases from J, leaving 10 bases between. The CDR3 is made up of 12 amino acids. CDR3 in amino acids: CASTPAGYGYTF. CDR3 sequence (DNA): TGTGCCAGCACCCCAGCGGGCTATGGCTACACCTTC.

J is TRBJ2-7 and V is TRBV7-9; D not certain. The CDR3 length is 13 residues. CDR1 and CDR2 from the germline V gene are SEHNR and FQNEAQ (reference sequence). The V end lost 5 bases, the J end lost 3 bases, and 11 bases lay between the germline ends. DNA for the CDR3: TGTGCCAGCAGCGTGGTTGGGCGCTACGAGCAGTACTTC. It is translated as CASSVVGRYEQYF.

The chain employs TRBV5-5 and TRBJ1-5; the D gene is possibly TRBD1 (5 bases). The V gene lost 1 base and the J gene lost 7 bases, with 12 bases spanning the gap. This CDR3 spans 14 amino acids. The germline gives CDR1 SGHKS, CDR2 YYEKEE (reference sequence). The CDR3 nucleotides read TGTGCCAGCAGCTTGAACGGGGGAAGCCAGCCCCAGCATTTT. Residues: CASSLNGGSQPQHF.

CDR3 sequence (DNA): TGTGCCAGCAGGTCAGGGGGAGGGAAGCGGGGGTACTCGTACGAGCAGTACTTC. Protein: CASRSGGGKRGYSYEQYF. The V and J genes are TRBV2 and TRBJ2-7; weak D call: TRBD2 (8 bases). The ends were cut back, 6 bases at V and 4 bases at J, with 28 bases in the middle. Germline V gene sequence: CDR1 SNHLY, CDR2 FYNNEI. The CDR3 has 18 residues.